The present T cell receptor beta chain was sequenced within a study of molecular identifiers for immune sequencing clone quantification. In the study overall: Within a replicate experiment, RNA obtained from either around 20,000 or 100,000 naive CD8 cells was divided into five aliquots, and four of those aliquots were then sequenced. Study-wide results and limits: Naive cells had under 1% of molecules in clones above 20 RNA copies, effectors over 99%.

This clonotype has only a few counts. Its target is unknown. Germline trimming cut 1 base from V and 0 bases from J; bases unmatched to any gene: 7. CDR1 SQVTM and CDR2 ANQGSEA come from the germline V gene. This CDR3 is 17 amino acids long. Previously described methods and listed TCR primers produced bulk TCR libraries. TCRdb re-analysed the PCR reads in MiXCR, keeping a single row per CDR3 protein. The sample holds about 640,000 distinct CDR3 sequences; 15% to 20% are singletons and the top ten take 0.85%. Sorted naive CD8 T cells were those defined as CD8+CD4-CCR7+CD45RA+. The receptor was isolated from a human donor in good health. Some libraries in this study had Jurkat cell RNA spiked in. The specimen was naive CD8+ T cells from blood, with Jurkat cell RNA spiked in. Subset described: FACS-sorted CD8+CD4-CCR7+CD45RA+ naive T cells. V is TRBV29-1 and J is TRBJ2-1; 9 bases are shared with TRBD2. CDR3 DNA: TGCAGCGTTGAAGGCACTAGCGGGTCCAGCTCCTACAATGAGCAGTTCTTC. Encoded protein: CSVEGTSGSSSYNEQFF.